Sequencing of this T cell receptor beta chain was carried out in a study of CD8+ T cells in alopecia areata. Treatment specified: oral pan-JAK inhibitor, 5-10 mg twice daily. Isolated RNA was reverse transcribed into cDNA used as the sequencing template. Sequenced by immunoSEQ multiplex PCR; TCRdb stores in-frame clones only, minus some. The table records some 220,000 clones, about 57% of them present only once. This TCR was sampled from a human donor with alopecia areata. The sample consisted of CD4+ T cells sorted from blood, taken at week 4, from a patient treated with tofacitinib.

CDR3 DNA sequence: TGTGCCAGCAGTTTAATGGCCGCGAACACTGAAGCTTTCTTT. This codes for CASSLMAANTEAFF. The rearrangement links TRBV27 to TRBJ1-1; no firm D call. The CDR3 is 14 residues long. CDR1 is MNHEY, CDR2 SMNVEV, per germline (reference sequence). Trimming left V 2 bases short and J 1 base short, with 8 bases between.